The clone carrying this T cell receptor beta chain was counted once. V lost 4 bases, J lost 6 bases, and 14 bases lay in between. This CDR3 is 13 amino acids long. CDR1 SGHDT and CDR2 YYEEEE come from the germline V gene. The sample belongs to a study of blood T cell repertoires in COVID-19. About the research overall: T cells, B-cell-depleted T cells, or PBMCs supplied cDNA or gDNA.

Data came from immunoSEQ multiplex PCR; TCRdb stores just in-frame clones and leaves some out. The repertoire includes about 200,000 clones, 85% to 90% of them detected once, and about 1.2% sits in the top ten. The chain recombines TRBV5-6 with TRBJ2-7; D may be TRBD1 (6 bases). The source of this sequence is a man in his thirties or forties who had recovered from COVID-19. Sequenced sample: PBMCs or T cells enriched from blood (not recorded which). The CDR3 protein is CASSRTGPREQYF. CDR3 sequence (DNA): TGTGCCAGCAGCCGAACAGGGCCCCGCGAGCAGTACTTC.